These T cell receptor beta chains were read from a single sample in a study of early T cells in non-severe SARS-CoV-2 infection. TCRdb independently ran MiXCR on the 5' RACE reads; one entry per CDR3 protein. The sample shows approximately 98,000 distinct CDR3 sequences, around 10% of them seen only once. Source material: whole blood. Receptors were obtained from an adult who was a healthcare worker with PCR-confirmed SARS-CoV-2 infection or an uninfected control (not recorded which). The CDR3 runs from the conserved cysteine through the conserved F or W. D genes are given only for firm matches. Clone sizes are given selectively: once, few, many, or a class where the clone is expanded.

clone size: few
J gene: TRBJ1-1
V gene: TRBV12-3/TRBV12-4
D gene: TRBD1
CDR3 DNA: TGTGCCAGCACTGACAGGCGGGACAGATCATTGAACACTGAAGCTTTCTTT
CDR3 protein: CASTDRRDRSLNTEAFF

clone size: few
J gene: TRBJ2-1
V gene: TRBV9
D gene: -
CDR3 DNA: TGTGCCAGCAGCCCTTGGGGGGACCTACGGGATGAGCAGTTCTTC
CDR3 protein: CASSPWGDLRDEQFF

clone size: medium-sized
J gene: TRBJ1-1
V gene: TRBV10-1
D gene: -
CDR3 DNA: TGCGCCAGCAGCGTGGGGTGGAACACTGAAGCTTTCTTT
CDR3 protein: CASSVGWNTEAFF

clone size: -
J gene: TRBJ1-1
V gene: TRBV7-9
D gene: -
CDR3 DNA: TGTGCCAGCAGCTTAACCGCTGGCACGAACACTGAAGCTTTCTTT
CDR3 protein: CASSLTAGTNTEAFF

clone size: few
J gene: TRBJ2-4
V gene: TRBV6-1
D gene: TRBD1
CDR3 DNA: TGTGCCAGCAGTGATCGGGACAGAAAAAACATTCAGTACTTC
CDR3 protein: CASSDRDRKNIQYF

clone size: many
J gene: TRBJ2-7
V gene: TRBV2
D gene: TRBD1
CDR3 DNA: TGTGCCAGCAGTCCCAGGGGGAGCTCCTACGAGCAGTACTTC
CDR3 protein: CASSPRGSSYEQYF

clone size: few
J gene: TRBJ2-3
V gene: TRBV6-5
D gene: -
CDR3 DNA: TGTGCCAGCAGTTACTTGCAGGAGCAAGGAACGCAGTATTTT
CDR3 protein: CASSYLQEQGTQYF

clone size: few
J gene: TRBJ1-2
V gene: TRBV29-1
D gene: TRBD1
CDR3 DNA: TGCAGCGGTGGACAGGGGTCCTATGGCTACACCTTC
CDR3 protein: CSGGQGSYGYTF

clone size: few
J gene: TRBJ2-7
V gene: TRBV11-2
D gene: -
CDR3 DNA: TGTGCCAGCACCGCCAGGACGCTAGGGGAGCAGTACTTC
CDR3 protein: CASTARTLGEQYF

clone size: -
J gene: TRBJ2-1
V gene: TRBV12-3/TRBV12-4
D gene: TRBD1
CDR3 DNA: TGTGCCAGCAGTGCCGGGACCAGGGGGAAATATGAGCAGTTCTTC
CDR3 protein: CASSAGTRGKYEQFF

clone size: -
J gene: TRBJ1-1
V gene: TRBV10-3
D gene: -
CDR3 DNA: TGTGCCATCAGAACAGTGAACACTGAAGCTTTCTTT
CDR3 protein: CAIRTVNTEAFF

clone size: few
J gene: TRBJ2-3
V gene: TRBV7-2
D gene: TRBD2
CDR3 DNA: TGTGCCAGCAGCCGGGGACTAATCTCAGATACGCAGTATTTT
CDR3 protein: CASSRGLISDTQYF

clone size: many
J gene: TRBJ2-3
V gene: TRBV29-1
D gene: TRBD2
CDR3 DNA: TGCAGCGTTGAAGGAGGGAGGGGCGCAGATACGCAGTATTTT
CDR3 protein: CSVEGGRGADTQYF

clone size: few
J gene: TRBJ2-3
V gene: TRBV28
D gene: TRBD1
CDR3 DNA: TGTGCCAGCAGTTGGACAGGGATAGATACGCAGTATTTT
CDR3 protein: CASSWTGIDTQYF

clone size: few
J gene: TRBJ2-1
V gene: TRBV18
D gene: -
CDR3 DNA: TGTGCCAGCTCACCCCGGGTGGGTGAGCAGTTCTTC
CDR3 protein: CASSPRVGEQFF

clone size: -
J gene: TRBJ1-3
V gene: TRBV3-1
D gene: -
CDR3 DNA: TGTGCCAGCAGCCAAATCGGGAGCTCTGGAAACACCATATATTTT
CDR3 protein: CASSQIGSSGNTIYF

clone size: many
J gene: TRBJ2-1
V gene: TRBV20-1
D gene: TRBD2
CDR3 DNA: TGCAGTGCTAGAGCACGCATTTCCGGGACTAGCGGGAGTTGGGGCTCCTACAATGAGCAGTTCTTC
CDR3 protein: CSARARISGTSGSWGSYNEQFF

clone size: -
J gene: TRBJ2-1
V gene: TRBV11-2
D gene: TRBD1
CDR3 DNA: TGTGCCAGCAGCCCAAACAAGTTATCGGACAGGGGGGAGCAGTTCTTC
CDR3 protein: CASSPNKLSDRGEQFF

clone size: many
J gene: TRBJ2-3
V gene: TRBV20-1
D gene: TRBD1
CDR3 DNA: TGCAGTGCTAGCCCGGGACAGGTACTTACAGATACGCAGTATTTT
CDR3 protein: CSASPGQVLTDTQYF

clone size: -
J gene: TRBJ2-1
V gene: TRBV7-2
D gene: TRBD2
CDR3 DNA: TGTGCCAGCAGCTATAGCGGGGGGGTAGCGGTTGAGCAGTTCTTC
CDR3 protein: CASSYSGGVAVEQFF

clone size: -
J gene: TRBJ1-5
V gene: TRBV6-2/TRBV6-3
D gene: -
CDR3 DNA: TGTGCCAGCAGTTATATCTTAGGGCGAAACGTGGGCAATCAGCCCCAGCATTTT
CDR3 protein: CASSYILGRNVGNQPQHF

clone size: many
J gene: TRBJ1-4
V gene: TRBV5-5
D gene: TRBD1
CDR3 DNA: TGTGCCAGCAGCAAAGACAGGGCCCGCGGGGAAAAACTGTTTTTT
CDR3 protein: CASSKDRARGEKLFF

clone size: -
J gene: TRBJ2-1
V gene: TRBV24-1
D gene: TRBD2
CDR3 DNA: TGTGCCACCAGTGATCTATCCGGTGGACTAGCGGGAGTCTACAATGAGCAGTTCTTC
CDR3 protein: CATSDLSGGLAGVYNEQFF

clone size: many
J gene: TRBJ2-7
V gene: TRBV11-1
D gene: -
CDR3 DNA: TGTGCCAGCAGCCGACCTACGGGAGAGCAGTACTTC
CDR3 protein: CASSRPTGEQYF

clone size: few
J gene: TRBJ2-1
V gene: TRBV6-1
D gene: TRBD2
CDR3 DNA: TGTGCCAGCATGATAGCGGGGGGGAGGAATGAGCAGTTCTTC
CDR3 protein: CASMIAGGRNEQFF

clone size: -
J gene: TRBJ2-2
V gene: TRBV20-1
D gene: TRBD1
CDR3 DNA: TGCAGTGCTTGGACAGGGGATGGCACCGGGGAGCTGTTTTTT
CDR3 protein: CSAWTGDGTGELFF

clone size: many
J gene: TRBJ2-5
V gene: TRBV20-1
D gene: TRBD2
CDR3 DNA: TGCAGTGCTGCTGGGGATAGCGGGGGGATCCAAGAGACCCAGTACTTC
CDR3 protein: CSAAGDSGGIQETQYF

clone size: few
J gene: TRBJ1-5
V gene: TRBV20-1
D gene: -
CDR3 DNA: TGCAGTGCCCGACGAAGGGATCAGCCCCAGCATTTT
CDR3 protein: CSARRRDQPQHF

clone size: -
J gene: TRBJ1-5
V gene: TRBV30
D gene: TRBD1
CDR3 DNA: TGTGCCTGGAGTCTCCGCAGGGGACAGGGTATGTTGGGCAATCAGCCCCAGCATTTT
CDR3 protein: CAWSLRRGQGMLGNQPQHF

clone size: -
J gene: TRBJ2-3
V gene: TRBV5-1
D gene: TRBD2
CDR3 DNA: TGCGCCAGCAGCTTGGGGACTAGCGGGGCGGATACGCAGTATTTT
CDR3 protein: CASSLGTSGADTQYF

clone size: -
J gene: TRBJ2-1
V gene: TRBV11-2
D gene: -
CDR3 DNA: TGTGCCAGCAGCTTAGTGGGACGGGGAAGCCGGGACAATGAGCAGTTCTTC
CDR3 protein: CASSLVGRGSRDNEQFF

clone size: few
J gene: TRBJ1-6
V gene: TRBV29-1
D gene: -
CDR3 DNA: TGCAGCGTTCAGGACGGGAAGGGGTCACCCCTCCACTTT
CDR3 protein: CSVQDGKGSPLHF

clone size: many
J gene: TRBJ1-5
V gene: TRBV27
D gene: -
CDR3 DNA: TGTGCCAGCAGTTTATCCGTGATGATCGAGCCCCAGCATTTT
CDR3 protein: CASSLSVMIEPQHF

clone size: few
J gene: TRBJ2-3
V gene: TRBV20-1
D gene: -
CDR3 DNA: TGCAGTGCTCCGCGAGGGGTTCCCACAGATACGCAGTATTTT
CDR3 protein: CSAPRGVPTDTQYF

clone size: once
J gene: TRBJ2-7
V gene: TRBV10-3
D gene: -
CDR3 DNA: TGTGCCATCAGGGGCGACTCTCCATACGAGCAGTACTTC
CDR3 protein: CAIRGDSPYEQYF

clone size: many
J gene: TRBJ2-2
V gene: TRBV7-6
D gene: TRBD2
CDR3 DNA: TGTGCCAGCACGCGAATCCCTAGCGGGGAGTACACCGGGGAGCTGTTTTTT
CDR3 protein: CASTRIPSGEYTGELFF

clone size: -
J gene: TRBJ2-1
V gene: TRBV5-5
D gene: -
CDR3 DNA: TGTGCCAGCACCCCGTCCCCGACTCGCGGGGTAAATGAGCAGTTCTTC
CDR3 protein: CASTPSPTRGVNEQFF

clone size: -
J gene: TRBJ1-1
V gene: TRBV5-8
D gene: TRBD1
CDR3 DNA: TGTGCCAGCAGCTCGGGAGGGGGCGTTTATACTGAAGCTTTCTTT
CDR3 protein: CASSSGGGVYTEAFF

clone size: -
J gene: TRBJ1-1
V gene: TRBV3-1
D gene: -
CDR3 DNA: TGTGCCAGCCGAGATACAGGGAGTTACACTGAAGCTTTCTTT
CDR3 protein: CASRDTGSYTEAFF

clone size: -
J gene: TRBJ2-5
V gene: TRBV24-1
D gene: TRBD2
CDR3 DNA: TGTGCCACCAGTGATAGAGGAAGCGGGAGGGCCGGGGAGACCCAGTACTTC
CDR3 protein: CATSDRGSGRAGETQYF